This T cell receptor beta chain was identified in a study of spatial heterogeneity in lung cancer. Indicated time point: sample taken at primary tumor resection. The authors sequenced whole RNA from tumor, nontumor lung or frozen PBMC without sorting. This clonotype was counted ten times or more. The germline V and J ends were trimmed by 4 bases and 7 bases, with 10 bases remaining between them. Germline CDR1 reads SGHVS; CDR2 reads FNYEAQ. This CDR3 region has 13 residues. TCRdb used MiXCR to reprocess the 5' RACE reads, holding one entry per CDR3 protein. The sample lists some 25,000 distinct CDR3 sequences; around 4.5% were seen once.

Material: PBMCs, obtained at surgery. The rearrangement joins TRBV7-6 to TRBJ2-2; D not certain. This receptor was identified in a male donor with early-stage non-small cell lung cancer. This CDR3 reads CASSSSFVGELFF. The DNA of the CDR3 is TGTGCCAGCAGCTCTTCTTTTGTCGGGGAGCTGTTTTTT.